Sequencing of this T cell receptor (beta chain) was carried out in a study of blood T cell repertoires in COVID-19. The wider study: Collection of acute and convalescent COVID-19 samples took place in the United States, Italy and Spain. The analysed material was cDNA or gDNA that came from T cells, B-cell-depleted T cells, or PBMCs.

Patients at the Seattle site were enrolled during active infection and followed longitudinally. V was pared by 5 bases and J by 4 bases, with 4 bases of the junction left unmatched. Germline CDR1 is MNHEY and CDR2 is SVGEGT. This CDR3 is 14 amino acids long. Original processing methods: Estimates of nucleated cell counts were drawn from the amplification of reference gene primers. TCRdb's table, derived via immunoSEQ multiplex PCR, lists solely in-frame clones and lacks some. V and J calls and clone size are those listed in that table; D and trimming were worked out from the DNA. Of 200,000 to 250,000 clones listed, about 82% were seen once; the top ten hold over 2%. This clone was picked up one time. This same CDR3 is encoded by further DNA sequences in the sample.

Sequenced: peripheral blood. The chain uses TRBV6-2 or TRBV6-3 and TRBJ1-5; 8 bases are a match to TRBD1. This sequence was found in a woman in her sixties or seventies with COVID-19, enrolled during active disease. The CDR3 nucleotides read TGTGCCAGCAGTCGCGACAGGGGAAATCAGCCCCAGCATTTT. Protein: CASSRDRGNQPQHF.